This passage covers 11 T cell receptor beta chains from one sample sequenced in a study of PD-1 blockade in classical Hodgkin lymphoma. Profiling relied on immunoSEQ multiplex PCR, and the TCRdb table lists in-frame clones only, not all of them. The sample contains tens of thousands of clones, about nine tenths of which appear only once. Time point specified: newly diagnosed, previously untreated cHL patient sample. The sample consisted of peripheral blood mononuclear cells (PBMCs). These receptor sequences come from a human donor with classical Hodgkin lymphoma.

V and J are TRBV7-3 and TRBJ2-7, with a tentative D call TRBD1 (5 bases). V was trimmed by 5 bases and J by 3 bases, leaving 11 bases between them. Germline-derived CDR1 and CDR2 are SGHTA and FQGTGA. This CDR3 is built from 13 residues. CDR3 amino acids: CASSRNTGYEQYV. CDR3 bases: TGTGCCAGCAGCCGGAATACAGGCTACGAGCAGTACGTC.

The chain uses TRBV2 and TRBJ2-1; tentatively, D is TRBD1 (6 bases). Germline CDR1 reads SNHLY; CDR2 reads FYNNEI. CDR3 length: 12 residues. The ends were cut back, 6 bases at V and 6 bases at J, with 9 bases in the middle. This CDR3 is CASRLQGNEQFF. The CDR3 DNA follows: TGTGCCAGCAGATTACAGGGCAATGAGCAGTTCTTC.

This chain links TRBV5-1 with TRBJ2-5; 7 bases agree with TRBD1. This CDR3 has 13 amino acids. The junction had 5 bases not matched to a gene; V was cut back by 4 bases and J by 5 bases. Per germline, CDR1 SGHRS and CDR2 YFSETQ. The CDR3 sequence: CASSPDRAETQYF. The CDR3 DNA follows: TGCGCCAGCAGCCCCGACAGGGCTGAGACCCAGTACTTC.

The chain couples TRBV7-8 to TRBJ1-1, with D tentatively TRBD1 (5 bases). V dropped 4 bases and J dropped 3 bases, with 12 bases sitting between them. CDR1 and CDR2 (germline): SGHVS, FQNEAQ. The CDR3 totals 14 residues. CDR3: CASSSGRADTEAFF. CDR3 DNA sequence: TGTGCCAGCAGCTCGGGGCGGGCCGACACTGAAGCTTTCTTT.

The chain recombines TRBV5-1 with TRBJ1-4; TRBD1 matches at 7 bases. The CDR3 has 14 amino acids. Germline V CDR1 and CDR2: SGHRS, YFSETQ. With V trimmed by 4 bases and J by 5 bases, 5 bases remained unmatched. Written as DNA, the CDR3 is TGCGCCAGCAGCCTGAGACAGGGAAATGAAAAACTGTTTTTT. Its translation: CASSLRQGNEKLFF.

The genes are TRBV6-1 and TRBJ2-7; D is tentatively TRBD1 or TRBD2 (5 bases each). Germline lookup yields CDR1 MNHNS and CDR2 SASEGT. V was cut by 9 bases and J by 2 bases, with 14 bases left in between. The CDR3 is made up of 13 amino acids. This chain's CDR3 is CASRPWGTYEQYV. The CDR3 DNA reads TGTGCCAGTCGGCCTTGGGGGACCTACGAGCAGTACGTC.

This sequence joins TRBV7-9 and TRBJ1-1; D is possibly TRBD1 (6 bases). Germline CDR1 is SEHNR and CDR2 is FQNEAQ (reference sequence). The CDR3 has 13 residues. The V end lost 4 bases, the J end lost 6 bases, and 12 bases lay between the germline ends. CDR3 in DNA: TGTGCCAGCAGCTATACAGGGATACCTGAAGCTTTCTTT. Its translation: CASSYTGIPEAFF.

J is TRBJ1-1 and V is TRBV19; maybe TRBD1 (5 bases). Trimming left V 1 base short and J 8 bases short, with 8 bases between. The germline CDR1 and CDR2 sequences are LNHDA and SQIVND (reference sequence). The CDR3 has 12 residues. DNA of the CDR3: TGTGCCAGTAGTATAGCGACAGAAGAAGCTTTCTTT. Translating gives CASSIATEEAFF. Complete variable domain (other parts from reference TRBV19 and TRBJ1-1): DGGITQSPKYLFRKEGQNVTLSCEQNLNHDAMYWYRQDPGQGLRLIYYSQIVNDFQKGDIAEGYSVSREKKESFPLTVTSAQKNPTAFYLCASSIATEEAFFGQGTRLTVV.

The CDR3 spells CASSLTLGHPKRYNEQFF. Here the CDR3 DNA reads TGCGCCAGCAGCCTGACCCTGGGACACCCGAAACGCTACAATGAGCAGTTCTTC. V and J are TRBV5-1 and TRBJ2-1; perhaps TRBD1 as D (6 bases). This CDR3 spans 18 amino acids. Germline CDR1 is SGHRS and CDR2 is YFSETQ. Between the trimmed V and J ends, which lost 4 bases and 3 bases, there was a span of 23 bases.

In DNA, the CDR3 is TGTGCCAGCAGCGAGTCCGGGACAGGGTTAACCAAAAACATTCAGTACTTC. Its translation: CASSESGTGLTKNIQYF. The chain combines TRBV2 with TRBJ2-4, with 9 positions matching TRBD1. Germline loops: CDR1 SNHLY, CDR2 FYNNEI. Losses at the gene ends were 6 bases for V and 2 bases for J; bases not matched to a gene: 11. The CDR3 consists of 17 residues.

The rearrangement joins TRBV9 to TRBJ1-1; no firm D call. Germline V gene data show CDR1 as SGDLS and CDR2 as YYNGEE. This CDR3 has 15 amino acids. Trimming left V 0 bases short and J 0 bases short, with 9 bases between. The CDR3 reads CASSVGVLMNTEAFF. The CDR3 bases are TGTGCCAGCAGCGTAGGCGTACTTATGAACACTGAAGCTTTCTTT.